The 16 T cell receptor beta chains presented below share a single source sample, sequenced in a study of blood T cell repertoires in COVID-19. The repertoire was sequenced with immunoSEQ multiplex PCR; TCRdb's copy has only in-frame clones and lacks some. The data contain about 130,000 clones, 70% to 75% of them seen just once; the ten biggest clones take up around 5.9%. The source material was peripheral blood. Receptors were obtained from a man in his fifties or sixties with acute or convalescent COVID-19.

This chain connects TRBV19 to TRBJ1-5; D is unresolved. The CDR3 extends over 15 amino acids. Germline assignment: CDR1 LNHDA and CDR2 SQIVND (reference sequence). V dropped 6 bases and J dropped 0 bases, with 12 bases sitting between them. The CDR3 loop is CASRPIPGSNQPQHF. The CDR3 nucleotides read TGTGCCAGTAGACCTATTCCGGGTAGCAATCAGCCCCAGCATTTT.

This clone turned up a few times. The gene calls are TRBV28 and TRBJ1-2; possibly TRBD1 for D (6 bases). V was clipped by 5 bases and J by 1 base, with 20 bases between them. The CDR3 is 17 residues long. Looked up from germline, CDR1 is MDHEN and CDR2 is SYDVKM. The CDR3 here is CASSLSGGARFNYGYTF. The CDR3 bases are TGTGCCAGCAGTCTCTCTGGGGGGGCACGTTTTAACTATGGCTACACCTTC.

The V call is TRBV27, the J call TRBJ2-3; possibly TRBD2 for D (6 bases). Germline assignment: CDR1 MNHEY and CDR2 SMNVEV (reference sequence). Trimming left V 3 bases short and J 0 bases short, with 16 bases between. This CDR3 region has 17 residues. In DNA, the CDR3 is TGTGCCAGCAGTTTTTTGGCCACCAGCGGGAGCACAGATACGCAGTATTTT. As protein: CASSFLATSGSTDTQYF.

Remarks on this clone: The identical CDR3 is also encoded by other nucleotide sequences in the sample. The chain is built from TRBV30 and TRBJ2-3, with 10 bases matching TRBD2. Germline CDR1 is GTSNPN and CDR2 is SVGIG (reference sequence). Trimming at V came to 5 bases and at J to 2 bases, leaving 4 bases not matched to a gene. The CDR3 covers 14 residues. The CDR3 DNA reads TGTGCCTGGCGAGCGGGGGGGTCCACAGATACGCAGTATTTT. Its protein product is CAWRAGGSTDTQYF. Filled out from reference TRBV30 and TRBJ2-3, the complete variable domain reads SQTIHQWPATLVQPVGSPLSLECTVEGTSNPNLYWYRQAAGRGLQLLFYSVGIGQISSEVPQNLSASRPQDRQFILSSKKLLLSDSGFYLCAWRAGGSTDTQYFGPGTRLTVL.

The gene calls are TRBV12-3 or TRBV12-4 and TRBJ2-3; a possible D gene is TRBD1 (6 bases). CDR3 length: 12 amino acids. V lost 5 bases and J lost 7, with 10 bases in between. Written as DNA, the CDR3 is TGTGCCAGCAGTGAACAGGGTTATACGCAGTATTTT. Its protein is CASSEQGYTQYF.

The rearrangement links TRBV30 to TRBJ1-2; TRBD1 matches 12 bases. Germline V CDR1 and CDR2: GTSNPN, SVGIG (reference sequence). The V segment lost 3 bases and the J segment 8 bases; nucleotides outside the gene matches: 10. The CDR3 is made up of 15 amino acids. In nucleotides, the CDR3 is TGTGCCTGGAGCGAGAGGGGACAGGGGGCAGTAGGCTACACCTTC. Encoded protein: CAWSERGQGAVGYTF.

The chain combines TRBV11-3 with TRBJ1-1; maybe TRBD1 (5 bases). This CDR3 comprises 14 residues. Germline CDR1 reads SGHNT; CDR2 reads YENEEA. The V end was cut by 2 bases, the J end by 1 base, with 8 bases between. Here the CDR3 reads CASSLIGGNTEAFF. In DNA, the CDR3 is TGTGCCAGCAGCTTAATCGGGGGGAACACTGAAGCTTTCTTT.

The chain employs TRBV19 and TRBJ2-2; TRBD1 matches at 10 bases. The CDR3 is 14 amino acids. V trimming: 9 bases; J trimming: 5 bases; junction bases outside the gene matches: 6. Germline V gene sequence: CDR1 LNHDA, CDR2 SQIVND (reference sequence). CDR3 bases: TGTGCCAGCCACCGGGACAGGGGAACCGGGGAGCTGTTTTTT. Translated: CASHRDRGTGELFF.

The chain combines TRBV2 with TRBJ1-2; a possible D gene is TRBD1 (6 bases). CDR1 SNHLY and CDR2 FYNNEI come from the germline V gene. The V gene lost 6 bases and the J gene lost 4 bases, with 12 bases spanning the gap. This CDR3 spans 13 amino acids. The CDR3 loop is CASSVQGSYGYTF. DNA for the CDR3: TGTGCCAGCAGCGTACAGGGATCCTATGGCTACACCTTC. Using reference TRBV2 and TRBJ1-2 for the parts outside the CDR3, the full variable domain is EPEVTQTPSHQVTQMGQEVILRCVPISNHLYFYWYRQILGQKVEFLVSFYNNEISEKSEIFDDQFSVERPDGSNFTLKIRSTKLEDSAMYFCASSVQGSYGYTFGSGTRLTVV.

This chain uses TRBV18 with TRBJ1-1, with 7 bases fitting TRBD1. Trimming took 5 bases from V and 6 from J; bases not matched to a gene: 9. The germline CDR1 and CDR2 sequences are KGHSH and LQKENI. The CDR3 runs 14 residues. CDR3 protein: CASSTYTGEPEAFF. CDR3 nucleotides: TGTGCCAGCTCAACTTATACAGGGGAGCCTGAAGCTTTCTTT. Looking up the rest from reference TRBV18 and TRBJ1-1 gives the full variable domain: NAGVMQNPRHLVRRRGQEARLRCSPMKGHSHVYWYRQLPEEGLKFMVYLQKENIIDESGMPKERFSAEFPKEGPSILRIQQVVRGDSAAYFCASSTYTGEPEAFFGQGTRLTVV.

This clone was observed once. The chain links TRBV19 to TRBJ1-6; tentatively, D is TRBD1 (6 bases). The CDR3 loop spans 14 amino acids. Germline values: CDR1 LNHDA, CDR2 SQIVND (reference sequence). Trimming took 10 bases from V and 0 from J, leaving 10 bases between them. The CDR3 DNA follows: TGTGCCACCTCACAGGGCTCCTATAATTCACCCCTCCACTTT. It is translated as CATSQGSYNSPLHF.

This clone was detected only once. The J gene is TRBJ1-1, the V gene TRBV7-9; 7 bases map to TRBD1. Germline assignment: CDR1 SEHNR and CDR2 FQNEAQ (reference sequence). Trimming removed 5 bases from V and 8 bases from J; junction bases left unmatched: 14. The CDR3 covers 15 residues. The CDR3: CASSPGTAKSQEAFF. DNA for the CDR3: TGTGCCAGCAGCCCTGGGACAGCGAAATCCCAAGAAGCTTTCTTT.

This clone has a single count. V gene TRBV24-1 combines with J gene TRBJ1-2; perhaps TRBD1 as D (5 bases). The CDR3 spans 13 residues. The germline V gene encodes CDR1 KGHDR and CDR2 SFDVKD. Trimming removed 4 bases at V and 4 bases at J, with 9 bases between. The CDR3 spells CATSESGAYGYTF. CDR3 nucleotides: TGTGCCACCAGTGAGAGCGGGGCCTATGGCTACACCTTC.

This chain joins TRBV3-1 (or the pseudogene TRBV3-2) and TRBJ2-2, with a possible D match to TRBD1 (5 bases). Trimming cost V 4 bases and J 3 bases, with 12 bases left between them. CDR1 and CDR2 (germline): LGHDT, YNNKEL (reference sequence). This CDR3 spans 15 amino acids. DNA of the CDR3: TGTGCCAGCAGCCTAGAAGACAGAGACACCGGGGAGCTGTTTTTT. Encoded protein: CASSLEDRDTGELFF.

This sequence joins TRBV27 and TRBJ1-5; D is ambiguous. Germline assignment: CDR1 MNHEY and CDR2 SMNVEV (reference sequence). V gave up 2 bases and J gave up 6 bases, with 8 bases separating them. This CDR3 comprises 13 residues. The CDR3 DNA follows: TGTGCCAGCAGTTTAGAGGCTGGTCAGCCCCAGCATTTT. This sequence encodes CASSLEAGQPQHF.

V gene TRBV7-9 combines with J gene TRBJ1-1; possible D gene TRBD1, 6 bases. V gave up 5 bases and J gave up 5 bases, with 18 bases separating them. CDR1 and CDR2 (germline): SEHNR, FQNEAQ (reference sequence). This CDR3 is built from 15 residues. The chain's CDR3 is CASSRGAGDWTEAFF. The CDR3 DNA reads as TGTGCCAGCAGCCGGGGGGCGGGAGACTGGACTGAAGCTTTCTTT.